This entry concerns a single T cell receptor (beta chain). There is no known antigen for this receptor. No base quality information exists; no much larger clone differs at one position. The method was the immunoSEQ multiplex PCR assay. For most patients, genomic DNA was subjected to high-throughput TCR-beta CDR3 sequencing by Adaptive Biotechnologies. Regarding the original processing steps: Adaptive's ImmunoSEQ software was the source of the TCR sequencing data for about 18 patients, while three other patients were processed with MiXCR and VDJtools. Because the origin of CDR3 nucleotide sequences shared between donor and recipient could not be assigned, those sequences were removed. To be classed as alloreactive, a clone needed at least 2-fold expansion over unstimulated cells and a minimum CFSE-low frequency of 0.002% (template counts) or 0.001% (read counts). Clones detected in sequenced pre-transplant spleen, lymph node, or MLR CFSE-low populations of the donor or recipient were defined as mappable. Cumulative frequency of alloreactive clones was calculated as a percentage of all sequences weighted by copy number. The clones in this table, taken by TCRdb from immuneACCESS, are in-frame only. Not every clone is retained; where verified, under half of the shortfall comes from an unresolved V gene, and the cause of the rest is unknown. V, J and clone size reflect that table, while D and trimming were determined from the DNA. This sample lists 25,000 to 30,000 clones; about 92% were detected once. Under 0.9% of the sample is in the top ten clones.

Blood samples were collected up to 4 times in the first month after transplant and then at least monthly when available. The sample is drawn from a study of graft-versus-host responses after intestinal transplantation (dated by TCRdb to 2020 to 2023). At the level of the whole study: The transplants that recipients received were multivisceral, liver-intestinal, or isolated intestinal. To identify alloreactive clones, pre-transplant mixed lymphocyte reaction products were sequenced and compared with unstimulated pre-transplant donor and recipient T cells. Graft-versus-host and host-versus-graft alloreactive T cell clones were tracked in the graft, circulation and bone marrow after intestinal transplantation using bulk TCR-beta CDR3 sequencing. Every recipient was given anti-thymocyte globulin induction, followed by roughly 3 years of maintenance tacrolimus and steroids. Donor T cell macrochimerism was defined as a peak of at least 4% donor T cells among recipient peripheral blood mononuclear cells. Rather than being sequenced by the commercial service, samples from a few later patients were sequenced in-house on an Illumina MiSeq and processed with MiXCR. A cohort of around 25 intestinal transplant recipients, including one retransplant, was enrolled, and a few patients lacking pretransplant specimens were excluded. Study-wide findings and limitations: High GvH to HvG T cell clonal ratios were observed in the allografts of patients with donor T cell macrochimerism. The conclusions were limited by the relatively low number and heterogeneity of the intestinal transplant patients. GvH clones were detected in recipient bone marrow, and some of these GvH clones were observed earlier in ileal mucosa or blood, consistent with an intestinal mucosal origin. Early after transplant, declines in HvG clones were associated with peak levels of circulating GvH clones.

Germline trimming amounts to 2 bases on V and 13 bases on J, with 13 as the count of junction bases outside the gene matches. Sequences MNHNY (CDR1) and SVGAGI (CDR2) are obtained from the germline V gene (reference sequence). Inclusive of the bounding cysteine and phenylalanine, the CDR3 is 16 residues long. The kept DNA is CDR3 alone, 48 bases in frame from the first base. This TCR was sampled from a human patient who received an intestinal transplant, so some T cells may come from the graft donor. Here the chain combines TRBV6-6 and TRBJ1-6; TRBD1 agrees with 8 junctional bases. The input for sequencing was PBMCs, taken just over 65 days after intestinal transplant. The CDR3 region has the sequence CASSYLPDRVLWPLHF. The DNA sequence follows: TGTGCCAGCAGTTACCTTCCGGACAGGGTTCTCTGGCCCCTCCACTTT.